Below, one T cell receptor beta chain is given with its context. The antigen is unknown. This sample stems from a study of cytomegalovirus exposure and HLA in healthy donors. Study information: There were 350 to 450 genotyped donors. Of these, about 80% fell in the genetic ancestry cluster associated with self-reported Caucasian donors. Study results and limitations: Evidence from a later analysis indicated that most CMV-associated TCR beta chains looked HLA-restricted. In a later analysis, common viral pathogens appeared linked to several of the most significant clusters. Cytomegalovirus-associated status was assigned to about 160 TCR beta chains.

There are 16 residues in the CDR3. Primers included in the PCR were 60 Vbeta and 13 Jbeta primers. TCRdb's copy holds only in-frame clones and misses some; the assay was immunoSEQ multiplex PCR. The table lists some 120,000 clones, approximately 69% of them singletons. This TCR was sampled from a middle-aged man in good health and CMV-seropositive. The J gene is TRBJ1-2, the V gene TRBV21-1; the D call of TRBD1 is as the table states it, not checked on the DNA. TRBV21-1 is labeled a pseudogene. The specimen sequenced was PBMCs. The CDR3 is CASSAMDTYLLYGYTF. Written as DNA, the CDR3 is TGTGCCAGCAGCGCCATGGACACCTACCTCTTATATGGCTACACCTTC.